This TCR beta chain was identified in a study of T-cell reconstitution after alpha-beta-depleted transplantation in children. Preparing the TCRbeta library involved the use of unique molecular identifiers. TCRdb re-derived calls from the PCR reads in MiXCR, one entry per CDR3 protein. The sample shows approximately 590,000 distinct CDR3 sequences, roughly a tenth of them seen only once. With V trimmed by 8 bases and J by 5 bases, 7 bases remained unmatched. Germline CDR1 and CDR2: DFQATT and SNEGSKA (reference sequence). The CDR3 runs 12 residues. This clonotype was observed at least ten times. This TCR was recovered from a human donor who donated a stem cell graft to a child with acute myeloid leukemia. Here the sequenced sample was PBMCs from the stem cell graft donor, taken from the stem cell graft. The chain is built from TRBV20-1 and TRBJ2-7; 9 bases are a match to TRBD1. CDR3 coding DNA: TGCAGTTCCGGACAGGGGACAGACGAGCAGTACTTC. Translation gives CSSGQGTDEQYF.